The 10 T cell receptor beta chains below come from one sample, sequenced in a study of T cells in Graves' hyperthyroidism and ophthalmopathy. There were TCR beta CDR3 regions amplified from RNA transcripts. The HTBI primer set drove a first-round RT-PCR of the TCR CDR3. In TCRdb, the multiplex PCR reads were re-called with MiXCR into one record per CDR3 protein. The table has roughly 280,000 distinct CDR3 sequences, about 20% seen once. Sequencing was carried out using blood. These receptors were taken from a man in his thirties or forties with Graves' ophthalmopathy.

The chain couples TRBV7-9 to TRBJ1-2, with a weak D call TRBD1 (6 bases). The CDR3 totals 15 residues. Germline loops: CDR1 SEHNR, CDR2 FQNEAQ (reference sequence). V lost 3 bases to trimming and J lost 6 bases, with 17 bases between them. CDR3 bases: TGTGCCAGCAGCTTCAGTACTCGGGGGGCCGATGGCTACACCTTC. As protein: CASSFSTRGADGYTF.

Regarding this clonotype: This may be a read error, as it is one base from a much larger clone. J is TRBJ1-1 and V is TRBV5-6, with TRBD1 identical over 8 bases. The CDR3 sequence is 16 residues long. Germline lookup yields CDR1 SGHDT and CDR2 YYEEEE. The CDR3 DNA sequence: TGTGCCAGCAGCCCGAGACAGGGGCGGAAGAACACTAAAGCTTTCTTT. Protein: CASSPRQGRKNTKAFF.

Here the CDR3 reads CASSLTWTGQGSYEQYF. CDR3 bases: TGTGCCAGCAGCCTCACTTGGACGGGACAGGGATCCTACGAGCAGTACTTC. This chain joins TRBV12-3 or TRBV12-4 and TRBJ2-7, with TRBD1 matching over 9 bases. The trim removed 6 bases at V and 1 base at J, leaving 13 bases unmatched. The CDR3 runs to 17 residues.

This clonotype was detected many times. The V call is TRBV7-8, the J call TRBJ2-1; weak D call: TRBD1 (6 bases). Trimming took off 5 bases at V and 0 bases at J, with 17 bases between the two ends. The CDR3 has 17 residues. Germline V gene lookup returns CDR1 SGHVS and CDR2 FQNEAQ. The CDR3 bases are TGTGCCAGCAGCCCAGGGGCAGGTTCAAGCTCCTACAATGAGCAGTTCTTC. Translating it yields CASSPGAGSSSYNEQFF.

The chain joins TRBV27 to TRBJ2-7, with 9 bases fitting TRBD1. V lost 4 bases and J lost 1; bases outside the gene matches: 2. The germline CDR1 and CDR2 sequences are MNHEY and SMNVEV (reference sequence). The CDR3 loop spans 14 amino acids. The CDR3 nucleotides read TGTGCCAGCAGTTCGGACAGGGGTTCCTACGAGCAGTACTTC. The encoded protein is CASSSDRGSYEQYF.

This clonotype appeared a few times. The chain joins TRBV6-1 to TRBJ2-7; D is perhaps TRBD2 (7 bases). The CDR3 covers 15 residues. The ends were cut back, 5 bases at V and 5 bases at J, with 19 bases in the middle. CDR1 and CDR2 from the germline V gene are MNHNS and SASEGT. The CDR3 region is CASSLRGGPGDEQYF. The CDR3 bases are TGTGCCAGCAGTTTAAGGGGGGGGCCCGGCGACGAGCAGTACTTC.

The chain has TRBV5-1 and TRBJ2-1; 10 nucleotides line up with TRBD1. The CDR3 length is 16 residues. Germline CDR1 reads SGHRS; CDR2 reads YFSETQ. With 2 bases clipped from V and 4 bases from J, the junction kept 6 bases outside the gene matches. Here the CDR3 reads CASSLVGQGDYNEQFF. CDR3 coding DNA: TGCGCCAGCAGCTTAGTTGGACAGGGGGATTACAATGAGCAGTTCTTC.

This clonotype was recorded once. Here the CDR3 DNA reads TGTGCCAGCAGCTTAGCGTGGCGGAGAATCCAAGAGACCCAGTACTTC. Its translation: CASSLAWRRIQETQYF. V is TRBV11-1 and J is TRBJ2-5, with D uncertain. Trimming removed 0 bases from V and 1 base from J, with 12 bases in between. The CDR3 is 16 amino acids. Germline V gives CDR1 SGHAT, CDR2 FQDESV (reference sequence).

The chain carries TRBV5-5 and TRBJ1-5; TRBD1 might be the D (5 bases). V lost 3 bases and J 2 bases, leaving 9 bases between the germline ends. The CDR3 is 14 residues long. Germline-derived CDR1 and CDR2 are SGHKS and YYEKEE (reference sequence). The CDR3 loop is CASSSRGGNQPQHF. The CDR3, as DNA: TGTGCCAGCAGCTCGAGGGGCGGCAATCAGCCCCAGCATTTT.

This clonotype has at least ten counts. This chain joins TRBV20-1 and TRBJ1-2, with D possibly being TRBD1 (6 bases). Trimming removed 0 bases at V and 8 bases at J, with 10 bases between. This CDR3 is 12 amino acids long. CDR1 and CDR2 from the germline V gene are DFQATT and SNEGSKA (reference sequence). CDR3 bases: TGCAGTGCTAGAGAAGGGCAGGGGGGCTACACCTTC. It specifies CSAREGQGGYTF.